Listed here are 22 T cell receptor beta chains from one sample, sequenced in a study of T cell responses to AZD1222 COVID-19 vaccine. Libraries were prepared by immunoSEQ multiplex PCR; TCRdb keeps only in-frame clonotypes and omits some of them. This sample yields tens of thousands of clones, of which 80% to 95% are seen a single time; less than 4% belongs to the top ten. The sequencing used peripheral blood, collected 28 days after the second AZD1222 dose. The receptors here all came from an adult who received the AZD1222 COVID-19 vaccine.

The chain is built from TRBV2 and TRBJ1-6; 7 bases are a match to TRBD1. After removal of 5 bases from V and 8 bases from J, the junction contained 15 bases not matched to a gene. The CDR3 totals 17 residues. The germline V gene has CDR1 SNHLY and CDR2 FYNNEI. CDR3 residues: CASSRIPGQLTDSPLHF. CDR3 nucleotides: TGTGCCAGCAGTAGGATTCCGGGACAGCTAACCGATTCACCCCTCCACTTT.

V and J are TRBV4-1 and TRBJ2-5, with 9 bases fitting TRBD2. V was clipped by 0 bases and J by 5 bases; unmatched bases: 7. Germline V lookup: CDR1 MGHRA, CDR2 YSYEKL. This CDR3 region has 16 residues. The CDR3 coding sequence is TGCGCCAGCAGCCAAGATGGGACTAGCCGAATGGAGACCCAGTACTTC. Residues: CASSQDGTSRMETQYF.

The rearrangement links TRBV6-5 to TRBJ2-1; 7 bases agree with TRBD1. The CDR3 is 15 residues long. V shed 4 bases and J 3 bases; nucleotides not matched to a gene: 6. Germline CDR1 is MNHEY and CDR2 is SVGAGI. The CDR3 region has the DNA TGTGCCAGCAGTTCGGACAGGAGACACTACAATGAGCAGTTCTTC. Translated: CASSSDRRHYNEQFF.

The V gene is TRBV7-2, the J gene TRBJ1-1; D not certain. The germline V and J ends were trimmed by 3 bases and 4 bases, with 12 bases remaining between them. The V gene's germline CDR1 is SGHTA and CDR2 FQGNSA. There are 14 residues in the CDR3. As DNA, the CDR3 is TGTGCCAGCAGCTTGGAGTACTCGAGCACTGAAGCTTTCTTT. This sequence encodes CASSLEYSSTEAFF. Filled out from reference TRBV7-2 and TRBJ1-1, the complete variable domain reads GAGVSQSPSNKVTEKGKDVELRCDPISGHTALYWYRQSLGQGLEFLIYFQGNSAPDKSGLPSDRFSAERTGGSVSTLTIQRTQQEDSAVYLCASSLEYSSTEAFFGQGTRLTVV.

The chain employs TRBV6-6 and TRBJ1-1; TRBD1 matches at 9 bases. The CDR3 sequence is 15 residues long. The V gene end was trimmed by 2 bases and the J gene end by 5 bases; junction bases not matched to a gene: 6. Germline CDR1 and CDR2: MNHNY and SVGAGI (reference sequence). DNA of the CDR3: TGTGCCAGCAGTTACCTACAGGGGGCGGAAACTGAAGCTTTCTTT. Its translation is CASSYLQGAETEAFF.

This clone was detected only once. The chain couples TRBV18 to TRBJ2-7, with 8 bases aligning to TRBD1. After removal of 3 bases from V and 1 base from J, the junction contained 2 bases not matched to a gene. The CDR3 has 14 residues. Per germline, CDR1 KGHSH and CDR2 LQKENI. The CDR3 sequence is CASSPQGASYEQYF. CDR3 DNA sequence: TGTGCCAGCTCACCCCAGGGGGCATCCTACGAGCAGTACTTC.

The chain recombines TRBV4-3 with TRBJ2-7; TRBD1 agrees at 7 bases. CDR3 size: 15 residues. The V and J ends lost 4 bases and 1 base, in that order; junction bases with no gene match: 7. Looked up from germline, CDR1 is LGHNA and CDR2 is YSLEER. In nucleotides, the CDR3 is TGCGCCAGCAGCCCCGGACAGGCAATTTCCTACGAGCAGTACTTC. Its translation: CASSPGQAISYEQYF.

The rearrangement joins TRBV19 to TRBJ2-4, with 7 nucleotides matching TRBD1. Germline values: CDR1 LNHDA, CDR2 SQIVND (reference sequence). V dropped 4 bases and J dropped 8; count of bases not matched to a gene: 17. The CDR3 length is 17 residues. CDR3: CASSTPGQDPQVDIQYF. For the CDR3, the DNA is TGTGCCAGTAGTACTCCCGGACAGGACCCCCAGGTGGACATTCAGTACTTC. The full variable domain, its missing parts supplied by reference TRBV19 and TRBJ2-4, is DGGITQSPKYLFRKEGQNVTLSCEQNLNHDAMYWYRQDPGQGLRLIYYSQIVNDFQKGDIAEGYSVSREKKESFPLTVTSAQKNPTAFYLCASSTPGQDPQVDIQYFGAGTRLSVL.

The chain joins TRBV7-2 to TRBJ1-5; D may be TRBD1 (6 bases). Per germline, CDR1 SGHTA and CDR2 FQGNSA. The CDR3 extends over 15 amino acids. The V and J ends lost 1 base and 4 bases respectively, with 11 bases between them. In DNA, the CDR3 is TGTGCCAGCAGCTTAGAAGGGAGGGGGAATCAGCCCCAGCATTTT. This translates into CASSLEGRGNQPQHF.

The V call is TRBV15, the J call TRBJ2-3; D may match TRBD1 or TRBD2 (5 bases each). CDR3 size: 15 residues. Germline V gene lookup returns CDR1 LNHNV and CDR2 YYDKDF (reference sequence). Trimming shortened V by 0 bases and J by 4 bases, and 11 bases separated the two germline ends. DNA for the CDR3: TGTGCCACCAGCAGAGATCGGGGCCCGGCAGATACGCAGTATTTT. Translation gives CATSRDRGPADTQYF.

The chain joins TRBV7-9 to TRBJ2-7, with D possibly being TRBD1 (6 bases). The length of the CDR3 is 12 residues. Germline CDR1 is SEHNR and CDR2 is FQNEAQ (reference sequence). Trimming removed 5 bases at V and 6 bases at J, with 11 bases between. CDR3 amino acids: CASSQGWGEQYF. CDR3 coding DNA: TGTGCCAGCAGCCAGGGGTGGGGCGAGCAGTACTTC.

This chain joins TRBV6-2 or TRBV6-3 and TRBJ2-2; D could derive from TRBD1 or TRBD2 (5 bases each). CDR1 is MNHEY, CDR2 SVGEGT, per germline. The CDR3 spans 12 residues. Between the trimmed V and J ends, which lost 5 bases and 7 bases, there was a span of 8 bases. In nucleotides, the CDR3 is TGTGCCAGCAGTGGGGACGTCGGGGAGCTGTTTTTT. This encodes CASSGDVGELFF.

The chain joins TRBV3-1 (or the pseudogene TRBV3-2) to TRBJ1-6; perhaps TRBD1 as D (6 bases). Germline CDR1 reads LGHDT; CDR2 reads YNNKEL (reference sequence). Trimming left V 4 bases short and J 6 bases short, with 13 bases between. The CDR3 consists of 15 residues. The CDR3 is CASSLNGGGNSPLHF. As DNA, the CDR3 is TGTGCCAGCAGCCTAAACGGAGGGGGTAATTCACCCCTCCACTTT.

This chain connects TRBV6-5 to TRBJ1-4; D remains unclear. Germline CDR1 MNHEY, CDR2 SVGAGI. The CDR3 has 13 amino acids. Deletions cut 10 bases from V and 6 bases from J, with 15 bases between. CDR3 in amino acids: CAIRWDGHEKLFF. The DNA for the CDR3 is TGTGCCATCCGATGGGATGGGCATGAAAAACTGTTTTTT.

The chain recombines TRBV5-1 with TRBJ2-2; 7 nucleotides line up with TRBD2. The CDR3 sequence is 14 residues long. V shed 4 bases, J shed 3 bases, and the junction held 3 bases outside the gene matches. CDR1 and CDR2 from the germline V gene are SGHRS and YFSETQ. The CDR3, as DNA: TGCGCCAGCAGCCTTGGGGGGGACACCGGGGAGCTGTTTTTT. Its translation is CASSLGGDTGELFF. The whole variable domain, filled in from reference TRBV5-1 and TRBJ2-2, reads KAGVTQTPRYLIKTRGQQVTLSCSPISGHRSVSWYQQTPGQGLQFLFEYFSETQRNKGNFPGRFSGRQFSNSRSEMNVSTLELGDSALYLCASSLGGDTGELFFGEGSRLTVL.

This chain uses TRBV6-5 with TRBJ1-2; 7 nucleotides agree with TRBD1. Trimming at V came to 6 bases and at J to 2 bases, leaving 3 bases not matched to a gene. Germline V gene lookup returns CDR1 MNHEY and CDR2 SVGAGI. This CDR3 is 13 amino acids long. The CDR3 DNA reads TGTGCCAGCAGCAAGGACAGGAACTATGGCTACACCTTC. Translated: CASSKDRNYGYTF.

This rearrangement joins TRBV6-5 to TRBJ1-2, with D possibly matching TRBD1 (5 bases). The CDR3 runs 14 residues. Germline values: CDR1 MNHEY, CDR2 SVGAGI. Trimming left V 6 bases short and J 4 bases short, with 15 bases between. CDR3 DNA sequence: TGTGCCAGCAGCAGGGCGGGACGAACCTATGGCTACACCTTC. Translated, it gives CASSRAGRTYGYTF.

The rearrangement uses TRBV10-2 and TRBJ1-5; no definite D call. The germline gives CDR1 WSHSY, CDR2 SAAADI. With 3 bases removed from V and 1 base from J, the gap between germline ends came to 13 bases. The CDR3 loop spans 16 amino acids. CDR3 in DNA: TGCGCCAGCAGTGACGGAGGCCTGGGGAGCAATCAGCCCCAGCATTTT. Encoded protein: CASSDGGLGSNQPQHF.

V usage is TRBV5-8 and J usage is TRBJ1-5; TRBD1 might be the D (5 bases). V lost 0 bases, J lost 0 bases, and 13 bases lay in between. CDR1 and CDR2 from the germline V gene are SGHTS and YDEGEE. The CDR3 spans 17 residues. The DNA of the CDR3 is TGTGCCAGCAGCTTGGGAGTTGTAGGGGCTAGCAATCAGCCCCAGCATTTT. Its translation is CASSLGVVGASNQPQHF.

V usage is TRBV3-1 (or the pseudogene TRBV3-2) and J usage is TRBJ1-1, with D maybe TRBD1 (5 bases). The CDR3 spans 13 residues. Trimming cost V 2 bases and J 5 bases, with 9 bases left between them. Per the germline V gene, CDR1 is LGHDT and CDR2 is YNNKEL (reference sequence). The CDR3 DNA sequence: TGTGCCAGCAGCCAACTGGGGGGTACTGAAGCTTTCTTT. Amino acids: CASSQLGGTEAFF.

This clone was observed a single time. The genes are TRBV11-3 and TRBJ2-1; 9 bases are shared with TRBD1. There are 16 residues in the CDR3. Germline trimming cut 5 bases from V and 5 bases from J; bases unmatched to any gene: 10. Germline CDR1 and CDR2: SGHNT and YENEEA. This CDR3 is CASSQPYRGLNNEQFF. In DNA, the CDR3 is TGTGCCAGCAGCCAACCTTACAGGGGGCTTAACAATGAGCAGTTCTTC. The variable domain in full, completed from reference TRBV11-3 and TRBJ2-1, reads EAGVVQSPRYKIIEKKQPVAFWCNPISGHNTLYWYLQNLGQGPELLIRYENEEAVDDSQLPKDRFSAERLKGVDSTLKIQPAELGDSAVYLCASSQPYRGLNNEQFFGPGTRLTVL.

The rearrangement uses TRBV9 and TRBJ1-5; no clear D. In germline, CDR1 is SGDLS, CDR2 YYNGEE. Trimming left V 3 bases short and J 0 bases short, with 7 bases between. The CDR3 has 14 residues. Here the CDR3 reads CASSDRNSNQPQHF. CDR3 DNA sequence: TGTGCCAGCAGCGACAGAAATAGCAATCAGCCCCAGCATTTT.